The clone carrying this TCR beta chain shows up as large (0.1 to 1%) by frequency. The antigen is undetermined. The data were taken from a study of T cell clusters in autoimmune cytopenias. Study-wide results and limits: Healthy donors had about 3.1-fold more exclusive TRB clusters than active autoimmune hepatitis patients. TRB repertoire shifts in secondary cytopenia and chronic lymphocytic leukemia mostly reflected lymphoma, not autoimmunity.

Roughly 38,000 genome equivalents of blood DNA were amplified for TRB. TRB was amplified by touch-down multiplex PCR, primer pools A and B combined. TCRdb reprocessed the multiplex PCR reads and keeps a single row for each CDR3 protein, giving no DNA. This table lists about 630 distinct CDR3 sequences. The CDR3 sequence is 13 residues long. CDR1 is SGHVS and CDR2 is FNYEAQ in the germline V gene. The data were also submitted as part of a second study, on T cell repertoires in aging, cancer and after chemotherapy. From that report: Patients with chronic lymphocytic leukemia were sampled before and after fludarabine- or bendamustine-based chemotherapy. Rebound thymic output was suggested by rising median generation probability during chemotherapy in each cancer cohort.

Sequenced material: peripheral blood. V usage is TRBV7-6 and J usage is TRBJ2-7. The sequence was collected from a human donor with chronic lymphocytic leukemia. CDR3 protein: CASSSGPNYEQYF.